This T cell receptor beta chain was identified during a study of blood T cell repertoires in COVID-19. Study-wide background: Some COVID-19 samples were acute and others convalescent; all came from the United States, Italy and Spain. The analysed material was cDNA or gDNA that came from T cells, B-cell-depleted T cells, or PBMCs.

Per the original data handling: For nucleated cells, counts were estimated from reference gene primer amplification. Method: immunoSEQ multiplex PCR; TCRdb's copy keeps in-frame clones and lacks some. The V and J calls and clone size come from that table; D and trimming were worked out from the DNA. The sample lists 200,000 to 250,000 clones, around 92% occurring once. Germline-derived CDR1 and CDR2 are KGHSH and LQKENI. The CDR3 spans 15 residues. V was pared by 1 base and J by 3 bases, with 10 bases between. The clonotype originates from a man aged 25 to 45 with acute or convalescent COVID-19. Sequencing was carried out using peripheral blood. The V call is TRBV18, the J call TRBJ2-1, with no clear D. CDR3 loop: CASSPLGGSYNEQFF. The CDR3 bases are TGTGCCAGCTCACCACTTGGCGGCAGCTACAATGAGCAGTTCTTC.